The clone carrying this T cell receptor beta chain was counted once. Germline CDR1 SGHKS, CDR2 YYEKEE (reference sequence). Trimming cost V 4 bases and J 5 bases, with 15 bases left between them. CDR3 length: 14 amino acids. Per the original data handling: Using reference gene primer amplification, nucleated cell counts were estimated. Sequenced by immunoSEQ multiplex PCR; TCRdb stores in-frame clones only, minus some. V and J calls and clone size are given by that table; D and trimming were obtained from the DNA. The sample has some 30,000 clones, approximately 82% seen once. This sample is part of a study of blood T cell repertoires in COVID-19. Background on the study: Specimens from acute and convalescent COVID-19 originated in the United States, Italy and Spain. PBMCs, B-cell-depleted T cells, or T cells provided the cDNA or gDNA that made up the material.

The sequenced sample consisted of peripheral blood. This chain joins TRBV5-5 and TRBJ1-2; D uncertain. The clonotype was recovered from a human donor in a cohort sampled during active COVID-19. This CDR3 reads CASSQKAGIYGYTF. CDR3 bases: TGTGCCAGCAGCCAAAAAGCAGGCATTTATGGCTACACCTTC.